These 20 T cell receptor beta chains came from one sample sequenced in a study of T-cell reconstitution after alpha-beta-depleted transplantation in children (dated by TCRdb to the mid-2010s). Library generation was performed with PCR. TCRdb lists the instrument as Illumina HiSeq 2500. TCR libraries were prepared with molecular barcoding, using unique molecular identifiers to normalize TCRbeta repertoire quantification. TCRdb itself trimmed the public reads at Q25 with fastp, ran MiXCR and retained productive beta chains. Here each entry gathers all rows of one CDR3 protein and keeps the most common genes and DNA. The sample yields roughly 590,000 distinct CDR3 sequences; approximately 15% were counted once. Together, the top ten hold approximately 1% of the sample. Sample: PBMCs from the stem cell graft donor, taken from the stem cell graft. These receptor sequences come from a human donor who donated a stem cell graft to a child with acute myeloid leukemia.

This rearrangement joins TRBV20-1 to TRBJ2-5; the D gene is possibly TRBD1 (6 bases). This CDR3 is 15 amino acids long. Between the trimmed V and J ends, which lost 1 base and 3 bases, there was a span of 15 bases. Germline assignment: CDR1 DFQATT and CDR2 SNEGSKA (reference sequence). The CDR3, as DNA: TGCAGTGCTAGAGGTCTTCGGGACACCGAAGAGACCCAGTACTTC. The encoded protein is CSARGLRDTEETQYF.

This clonotype was found many times. The J gene is TRBJ1-1, the V gene TRBV29-1; the D gene is possibly TRBD1 (5 bases). The CDR3 consists of 11 residues. Germline lookup yields CDR1 SQVTM and CDR2 ANQGSEA. V lost 3 bases and J lost 11, with 13 bases in between. This chain's CDR3 is CSVERGMGAFF. The CDR3 coding sequence is TGCAGCGTTGAGCGGGGGATGGGGGCTTTCTTT.

The chain uses TRBV7-9 and TRBJ2-7, with D uncertain. Germline V CDR1 and CDR2: SEHNR, FQNEAQ (reference sequence). The CDR3 runs to 13 residues. The V end lost 3 bases, the J end lost 3 bases, and 9 bases lay between the germline ends. The CDR3 sequence is CASSFRVSYEQYF. CDR3 sequence (DNA): TGTGCCAGCAGCTTCCGGGTGAGCTACGAGCAGTACTTC.

This clonotype was picked up many times. The CDR3 DNA reads as TGTGCCAGCAGCTTAGGATCCCCCGGGACAGGGAACACTGAAGCTTTCTTT. Translating gives CASSLGSPGTGNTEAFF. This chain joins TRBV7-2 and TRBJ1-1; 8 bases line up with TRBD1. The CDR3 is 17 amino acids. Germline V gene sequence: CDR1 SGHTA, CDR2 FQGNSA. J was trimmed by 1 base and V by 1 base; bases with no gene match: 8.

There are a few counts of this clonotype. The chain has TRBV20-1 and TRBJ2-1; 12 nucleotides align to TRBD2. Germline CDR1 is DFQATT and CDR2 is SNEGSKA (reference sequence). The CDR3 spans 16 residues. After removal of 3 bases from V and 2 bases from J, the junction contained 5 bases not matched to a gene. In DNA, the CDR3 is TGCAGTGCTAGTGTGGCTAGCGGGGGGGCCTACAATGAGCAGTTCTTC. Residues: CSASVASGGAYNEQFF.

This clonotype was seen ten or more times. J is TRBJ2-5 and V is TRBV20-1, with a possible D match to TRBD1 (6 bases). Germline loops: CDR1 DFQATT, CDR2 SNEGSKA (reference sequence). The CDR3 has 14 residues. V was shortened by 0 bases and J by 4 bases, with 12 bases between the two germline ends. This CDR3 reads CSARETGWGETQYF. CDR3 sequence (DNA): TGCAGTGCTAGAGAGACAGGTTGGGGAGAGACCCAGTACTTC.

This clonotype was detected many times. The chain has TRBV20-1 and TRBJ2-3; 11 positions match TRBD2. Germline CDR1 reads DFQATT; CDR2 reads SNEGSKA (reference sequence). The CDR3 runs to 15 residues. The V segment lost 3 bases and the J segment 6 bases; nucleotides outside the gene matches: 8. The CDR3 nucleotides are TGCAGTGCTAGCCCTCCGACTAGCGGGGTGGATACGCAGTATTTT. Its translation is CSASPPTSGVDTQYF.

This clonotype was counted many times. The chain recombines TRBV20-1 with TRBJ2-7; D assignment may be TRBD1 or TRBD2 (5 bases each). The CDR3 extends over 14 amino acids. Germline V gene sequence: CDR1 DFQATT, CDR2 SNEGSKA (reference sequence). V lost 3 bases and J 2 bases, leaving 14 bases between the germline ends. CDR3 in amino acids: CSASRGPKTYEQYF. The CDR3 DNA is TGCAGTGCTAGTAGGGGACCGAAGACCTACGAGCAGTACTTC.

Many counts were recorded for this clonotype. The genes are TRBV6-2 or TRBV6-3 and TRBJ2-1; 10 bases align to TRBD2. Trimming at V came to 8 bases and at J to 3 bases, leaving 4 bases not matched to a gene. The CDR3 spans 14 residues. The germline gives CDR1 MNHEY, CDR2 SVGEGT. CDR3 DNA sequence: TGTGCCAGCCTACTAGCGGGGCACTACAATGAGCAGTTCTTC. This encodes CASLLAGHYNEQFF.

On this clonotype: A much larger clone differs by one base, so this may be a read error. The chain combines TRBV6-8 with TRBJ2-5; D is unclear. The CDR3 has 13 residues. Trimming stripped 2 bases from V and 2 bases from J, with 6 bases between. Germline V gene lookup returns CDR1 MNHGY and CDR2 SAAAGT. The CDR3 spells CASSYTEQETQYF. As DNA, the CDR3 is TGTGCCAGCAGTTACACAGAACAAGAGACCCAGTACTTC.

Turning to this clonotype: One base away lies a much larger clone, so this may be a sequencing read error. This chain links TRBV5-1 with TRBJ1-4; the D gene is possibly TRBD1 (5 bases). From germline, CDR1 is SGHRS and CDR2 YFSETQ. The CDR3 spans 15 residues. The CDR3 sequence: CASSLGKGQNENLFF. CDR3 nucleotides: TGCGCCAGCAGCTTGGGCAAGGGGCAGAATGAAAACCTGTTTTTT.

This clonotype occurred many times. The V gene is TRBV20-1, the J gene TRBJ2-5, with no clear D. CDR1 DFQATT and CDR2 SNEGSKA come from the germline V gene (reference sequence). This CDR3 has 14 residues. The V gene lost 0 bases and the J gene lost 5 bases, with 13 bases spanning the gap. The CDR3 coding sequence is TGCAGTGCTAGAGATTTCTTCTCCGGGGAGACCCAGTACTTC. Its protein is CSARDFFSGETQYF.

The table lists this clonotype with a few counts. The gene calls are TRBV5-1 and TRBJ2-1; 8 nucleotides match TRBD1. There are 22 residues in the CDR3. Germline V lookup: CDR1 SGHRS, CDR2 YFSETQ. With V trimmed by 4 bases and J by 0 bases, 24 bases remained unmatched. The CDR3: CASSLRPMDRARTVSSYNEQFF. The CDR3 nucleotides are TGCGCCAGCAGCCTACGCCCAATGGACAGGGCCCGTACGGTTAGCTCCTACAATGAGCAGTTCTTC.

V and J are TRBV18 and TRBJ2-5; tentative D call: TRBD2 (6 bases). Trimming removed 6 bases at V and 4 bases at J, with 18 bases between. The CDR3 is made up of 15 amino acids. Per the germline V gene, CDR1 is KGHSH and CDR2 is LQKENI. The CDR3 region is CASSQNGGARETQYF. Here the CDR3 DNA reads TGTGCCAGCTCGCAAAATGGCGGGGCCAGAGAGACCCAGTACTTC.

This clonotype was seen ten or more times. The rearrangement links TRBV6-1 to TRBJ2-1; D unresolved. Germline CDR1 MNHNS, CDR2 SASEGT. The V end was cut by 3 bases, the J end by 10 bases, with 10 bases between. This CDR3 contains 12 residues. The CDR3 coding sequence is TGTGCCAGCAGTGATGCCCTGCAGGAGCAGTTCTTC. Translating gives CASSDALQEQFF.

The chain recombines TRBV7-3 with TRBJ2-7; D remains ambiguous. This CDR3 has 15 amino acids. Germline values: CDR1 SGHTA, CDR2 FQGTGA. Trimming took off 2 bases at V and 2 bases at J, with 13 bases between the two ends. As DNA, the CDR3 is TGTGCCAGCAGCTTATCCCCAGACCCACCCTACGAGCAGTACTTC. It yields the protein CASSLSPDPPYEQYF.

The chain recombines TRBV2 with TRBJ2-2, with TRBD1 identical over 9 bases. The CDR3 totals 17 residues. The germline CDR1 and CDR2 sequences are SNHLY and FYNNEI. With V trimmed by 3 bases and J by 6 bases, 11 bases remained unmatched. The CDR3 sequence is CASSDGFGDRAAGELFF. The CDR3 DNA follows: TGTGCCAGCAGTGATGGTTTCGGGGACAGGGCCGCCGGGGAGCTGTTTTTT. Variable domain in full (rest from reference TRBV2 and TRBJ2-2): EPEVTQTPSHQVTQMGQEVILRCVPISNHLYFYWYRQILGQKVEFLVSFYNNEISEKSEIFDDQFSVERPDGSNFTLKIRSTKLEDSAMYFCASSDGFGDRAAGELFFGEGSRLTVL.

This chain connects TRBV7-7 to TRBJ2-1; D possibly uses TRBD1 or TRBD2 (5 bases each). This CDR3 comprises 16 residues. Germline-derived CDR1 and CDR2 are SSHAT and FNYEAQ (reference sequence). Trimming took 5 bases from V and 7 from J, leaving 21 bases between them. For the CDR3, the DNA is TGTGCCAGCAGCCTAAATCCCGGGACGGGTGTTAATGAGCAGTTCTTC. Protein: CASSLNPGTGVNEQFF.

The sample holds many counts of this clonotype. V usage is TRBV10-3 and J usage is TRBJ1-1; 10 bases line up with TRBD1. The CDR3 is 15 amino acids. Germline loops: CDR1 ENHRY, CDR2 SYGVKD. The V segment lost 4 bases and the J segment 2 bases; nucleotides outside the gene matches: 4. The CDR3 is CAISGWDRGNTEAFF. In DNA form, the CDR3 reads TGTGCCATCAGTGGGTGGGACAGGGGAAACACTGAAGCTTTCTTT.

This clonotype was seen ten or more times. A junction boundary mismatches the germline segment, possibly from a read error. The chain is built from TRBV20-1 and TRBJ2-3, with D maybe TRBD2 (5 bases). There are 15 residues in the CDR3. The germline gives CDR1 DFQATT, CDR2 SNEGSKA (reference sequence). CDR3 sequence (DNA): TGCAGCGCTATTCTCAGGACCGGGGTAATGGATACGCAGTATTTT. It translates to CSAILRTGVMDTQYF.